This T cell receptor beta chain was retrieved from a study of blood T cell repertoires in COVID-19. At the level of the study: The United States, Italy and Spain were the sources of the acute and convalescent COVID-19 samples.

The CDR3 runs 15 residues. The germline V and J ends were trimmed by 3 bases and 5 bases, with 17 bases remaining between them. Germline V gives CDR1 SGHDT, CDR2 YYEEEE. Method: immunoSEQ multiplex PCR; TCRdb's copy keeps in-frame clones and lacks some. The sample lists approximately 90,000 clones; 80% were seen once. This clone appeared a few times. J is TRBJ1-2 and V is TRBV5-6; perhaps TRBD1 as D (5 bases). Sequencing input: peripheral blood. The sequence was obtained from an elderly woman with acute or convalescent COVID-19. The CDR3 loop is CASSSPGLTIYGYTF. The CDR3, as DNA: TGTGCCAGCAGCTCCCCGGGACTCACCATATATGGCTACACCTTC.